These 18 T cell receptor beta chains came from one sample sequenced in a study of CD8 T cells in Susac syndrome. Random hexamers were used to reverse transcribe the RNA input (about 0.45 to 1 ug). TCRdb reanalysed the immunoSEQ multiplex PCR reads using MiXCR and keeps one entry per CDR3 protein. The sample shows approximately 120,000 distinct CDR3 sequences, around 94% of them seen only once. The source material was CD4+ T cells from PBMCs. The receptors stem from a human donor in good health.

This clonotype has a single count. This chain connects TRBV5-6 to TRBJ2-2; perhaps TRBD2 as D (6 bases). V lost 4 bases, J lost 5 bases, and 9 bases lay in between. Germline CDR1 SGHDT, CDR2 YYEEEE. The CDR3 totals 13 residues. The DNA of the CDR3 is TGTGCCAGCAGCCCGGACTATACCGGGGAGCTGTTTTTT. Translation gives CASSPDYTGELFF.

This chain links TRBV4-1 with TRBJ2-5, with D maybe TRBD2 (5 bases). This CDR3 region has 13 residues. Germline V lookup: CDR1 MGHRA, CDR2 YSYEKL. The V end was cut by 11 bases, the J end by 4 bases, with 17 bases between. CDR3 sequence (DNA): TGCGCCTCCGAGGACTGGGAGTCAGAGACCCAGTACTTC. This sequence encodes CASEDWESETQYF.

The chain has TRBV4-3 and TRBJ2-7; unclear D gene. The germline CDR1 and CDR2 sequences are LGHNA and YSLEER. Trimming removed 1 base at V and 5 bases at J, with 12 bases between. The CDR3 runs to 14 residues. As DNA, the CDR3 is TGCGCCAGCAGCCAAGTAGGGCTAGTGGACGAGCAGTACTTC. Its translation is CASSQVGLVDEQYF.

V is TRBV5-1 and J is TRBJ2-7; D could derive from TRBD1 or TRBD2 (5 bases each). Germline V lookup: CDR1 SGHRS, CDR2 YFSETQ. This CDR3 is built from 15 residues. V was trimmed by 8 bases and J by 2 bases, leaving 20 bases between them. The CDR3 loop is CASGLGGADTYEQYF. CDR3 nucleotide sequence: TGCGCCAGTGGCCTTGGGGGAGCGGATACCTACGAGCAGTACTTC.

The chain uses TRBV12-3 or TRBV12-4 and TRBJ1-1, with 9 bases matching TRBD1. The ends lost 7 bases at V and 4 bases at J; junction bases unmatched: 4. The length of the CDR3 is 13 residues. The CDR3 nucleotides read TGTGCCAGCACTCTGACAGGGGGCACTGAAGCTTTCTTT. Encoded protein: CASTLTGGTEAFF.

The V and J genes are TRBV6-1 and TRBJ2-7, with TRBD1 as a possible D gene (6 bases). Trimming shortened V by 2 bases and J by 2 bases, and 16 bases separated the two germline ends. The CDR3 sequence is 16 residues long. CDR1 is MNHNS, CDR2 SASEGT, per germline. The CDR3 spells CASSEPLLRTAYEQYF. Here the CDR3 DNA reads TGTGCCAGCAGTGAACCACTGTTAAGGACAGCCTACGAGCAGTACTTC.

The gene calls are TRBV30 and TRBJ2-3, with 10 bases lining up with TRBD2. Germline values: CDR1 GTSNPN, CDR2 SVGIG (reference sequence). The V segment lost 3 bases and the J segment 4 bases; nucleotides outside the gene matches: 4. The CDR3 extends over 14 amino acids. CDR3 DNA sequence: TGTGCCTGGAGACTAGCGGGAACGGCAGATACGCAGTATTTT. This encodes CAWRLAGTADTQYF.

The V call is TRBV18, the J call TRBJ1-1; no reliable D call. V was trimmed by 0 bases and J by 1 base, leaving 9 bases between them. Germline assignment: CDR1 KGHSH and CDR2 LQKENI. This CDR3 has 15 amino acids. The CDR3 coding sequence is TGTGCCAGCTCACCACCGGGCAGACCGAACACTGAAGCTTTCTTT. Its translation is CASSPPGRPNTEAFF.

The V gene is TRBV18, the J gene TRBJ2-4, with a weak D call TRBD2 (6 bases). Germline V gene data show CDR1 as KGHSH and CDR2 as LQKENI. This CDR3 is built from 15 residues. V dropped 4 bases and J dropped 1 base, with 11 bases sitting between them. CDR3: CASSLGGPAKNIQYF. Written as DNA, the CDR3 is TGTGCCAGCTCACTCGGAGGGCCGGCCAAAAACATTCAGTACTTC.

Here the CDR3 DNA reads TGTGCCAGCAGCCCTAGCGGGAATCCAAGCCATGAGCAGTTCTTC. It yields the protein CASSPSGNPSHEQFF. The chain recombines TRBV7-6 with TRBJ2-1, with 9 bases aligning to TRBD2. The CDR3 spans 15 residues. The V segment lost 5 bases and the J segment 8 bases; nucleotides outside the gene matches: 10. Germline CDR1 SGHVS, CDR2 FNYEAQ.

The CDR3 DNA reads as TGTGCCAGCAGTTTACAGGGGCCCCACACTGAAGCTTTCTTT. Translation gives CASSLQGPHTEAFF. V usage is TRBV2 and J usage is TRBJ1-1; TRBD1 aligns across 7 bases. Trimming at V came to 5 bases and at J to 3 bases, leaving 6 bases not matched to a gene. CDR1 and CDR2 (germline): SNHLY, FYNNEI. The CDR3 contains 14 residues.

The chain combines TRBV6-5 with TRBJ1-4; 10 nucleotides match TRBD1. CDR1 is MNHEY and CDR2 is SVGAGI in the germline V gene. The junction had 9 bases not matched to a gene; V was cut back by 0 bases and J by 8 bases. The CDR3 runs to 17 residues. CDR3 nucleotide sequence: TGTGCCAGCAGTTACTCGATGGGGACAGGGGATAAAGAAAAACTGTTTTTT. This sequence encodes CASSYSMGTGDKEKLFF.

This chain uses TRBV20-1 with TRBJ2-5; D might be TRBD2 (5 bases). The V gene lost 6 bases and the J gene lost 2 bases, with 13 bases spanning the gap. CDR1 and CDR2 from the germline V gene are DFQATT and SNEGSKA (reference sequence). The CDR3 consists of 13 residues. In nucleotides, the CDR3 is TGCAGTGCCCCACTCGAGCGGCAAGAGACCCAGTACTTC. It yields the protein CSAPLERQETQYF.

The chain carries TRBV5-1 and TRBJ2-2; D not resolved. The CDR3 is made up of 16 amino acids. The germline gives CDR1 SGHRS, CDR2 YFSETQ. Trimming pared 0 bases from V and 0 bases from J, leaving 9 bases between. The CDR3 sequence: CASSLEATSNTGELFF. The CDR3 coding sequence is TGCGCCAGCAGCTTGGAGGCTACGTCGAACACCGGGGAGCTGTTTTTT.

On this clonotype: The junction does not match germline at one end; this may be a read error. This chain links TRBV28 with TRBJ2-1, with D perhaps TRBD2 (6 bases). The germline gives CDR1 MDHEN, CDR2 SYDVKM. This CDR3 comprises 14 residues. In DNA, the CDR3 is TGTGTCAGCAGTAAGCCGACTAGATCCAATGAGCAGTTCTTC. It is translated as CVSSKPTRSNEQFF.

Details on this clonotype: Sequence at one end of the junction differs from germline and may be a read error. The chain carries TRBV19 and TRBJ2-6; 9 nucleotides agree with TRBD1. The CDR3 is 20 amino acids. Germline V CDR1 and CDR2: LNHDA, SQIVND (reference sequence). The CDR3 protein is CASSLETTGTGSPGANVLTF. The DNA of the CDR3 is TGTGCCAGTAGTCTAGAGACCACCGGGACAGGGAGCCCTGGGGCCAACGTCCTGACTTTC.

The rearrangement links TRBV30 to TRBJ1-2; D gene ambiguous. This CDR3 has 11 residues. Trimming removed 2 bases at V and 6 bases at J, with 7 bases between. CDR1 GTSNPN and CDR2 SVGIG come from the germline V gene (reference sequence). In DNA, the CDR3 is TGTGCCTGGAGTAAAAGACATGGCTACACCTTC. This translates into CAWSKRHGYTF.

The rearrangement joins TRBV6-2 or TRBV6-3 to TRBJ2-1; 14 bases map to TRBD2. This CDR3 has 16 amino acids. CDR1 and CDR2 (germline): MNHEY, SVGEGT. V shed 2 bases, J shed 9 bases, and the junction held 6 bases outside the gene matches. In DNA form, the CDR3 reads TGTGCCAGCAGTTACCGGGGGACTAGCGGGGGCGGTGAGCAGTTCTTC. Protein sequence: CASSYRGTSGGGEQFF.